This entry lists 8 T cell receptor beta chains sequenced from one sample in a study of response to subunit inactivated influenza vaccine. TCRdb called the RT-PCR reads again in MiXCR, with one record for every CDR3 protein. The sample includes over 650,000 distinct CDR3 sequences, roughly 18% of them seen just once. This specimen consisted of PBMCs from blood, obtained roughly 5 days after vaccination. The receptors here all came from a man in his fifties who received an inactivated influenza vaccine.

This clonotype has more than one count but fewer than ten. The gene calls are TRBV6-2 or TRBV6-3 and TRBJ2-6; D ambiguous. The ends were cut back, 2 bases at V and 0 bases at J, with 8 bases in the middle. Looked up from germline, CDR1 is MNHEY and CDR2 is SVGEGT. This CDR3 has 16 amino acids. CDR3 sequence: CASSYHQNSGANVLTF. The CDR3 DNA sequence: TGTGCCAGCAGTTACCATCAGAACTCTGGGGCCAACGTCCTGACTTTC.

This clonotype occurred a few times. This sequence joins TRBV7-8 and TRBJ2-2; no firm D call. The germline CDR1 and CDR2 sequences are SGHVS and FQNEAQ. Deletions cut 0 bases from V and 10 bases from J, with 18 bases between. This CDR3 contains 16 residues. This chain's CDR3 is CASSLAPWMRSLELFF. The CDR3 region has the DNA TGTGCCAGCAGCTTAGCGCCCTGGATGCGGAGTTTGGAGCTGTTTTTT.

This clonotype was seen a handful of times. This chain joins TRBV4-2 and TRBJ2-1; 8 bases line up with TRBD2. The CDR3 is 16 amino acids. After removal of 0 bases from V and 3 bases from J, the junction contained 4 bases not matched to a gene. Germline-derived CDR1 and CDR2 are LGHNA and YNFKEQ. CDR3 sequence (DNA): TGTGCCAGCAGCCAAGAGCTGCGGGGGGTCTACAATGAGCAGTTCTTC. It is translated as CASSQELRGVYNEQFF.

This clonotype was found a few times. CDR3 nucleotides: TGCGCCATAACTAGCGTCCCCTACAATGAGCAGTTCTTC. The encoded protein is CAITSVPYNEQFF. The chain recombines TRBV10-2 with TRBJ2-1, with 7 positions matching TRBD2. The CDR3 is made up of 13 amino acids. Germline loops: CDR1 WSHSY, CDR2 SAAADI. V lost 10 bases and J lost 2; bases outside the gene matches: 5.

CDR3 sequence (DNA): TGCAGTGCTAACGACGTGGCGGGTTCGATTAGCACAGATACGCAGTATTTT. Residues: CSANDVAGSISTDTQYF. V and J are TRBV20-1 and TRBJ2-3, with D possibly TRBD2 on 5 matching bases. The CDR3 contains 17 residues. V gave up 4 bases and J gave up 0 bases, with 20 bases separating them. CDR1 and CDR2 (germline): DFQATT, SNEGSKA (reference sequence).

This clonotype was picked up many times. The V gene is TRBV5-1, the J gene TRBJ1-1; tentative D call: TRBD1 (5 bases). This CDR3 spans 15 amino acids. Germline CDR1 and CDR2: SGHRS and YFSETQ. V gave up 1 base and J gave up 1 base, with 11 bases separating them. CDR3 DNA: TGCGCCAGCAGCTTGACAGGAGCTGCGAACACTGAAGCTTTCTTT. This gives the protein CASSLTGAANTEAFF.

The rearrangement uses TRBV10-3 and TRBJ2-3, with D maybe TRBD1 (5 bases). The length of the CDR3 is 17 residues. Per germline, CDR1 ENHRY and CDR2 SYGVKD. V was trimmed by 3 bases and J by 8 bases, leaving 24 bases between them. CDR3: CAISESGPGKVVGTQYF. CDR3 DNA: TGTGCCATCAGTGAATCAGGGCCCGGTAAAGTCGTCGGTACGCAGTATTTT.

This chain connects TRBV12-3 or TRBV12-4 to TRBJ1-1, with TRBD1 matching 8 bases. This CDR3 comprises 15 residues. V lost 4 bases to trimming and J lost 0 bases; unmatched junction nucleotides: 4. CDR3 nucleotide sequence: TGTGCCAGCAGTTCAATGGGACAGGTGAACACTGAAGCTTTCTTT. Translation: CASSSMGQVNTEAFF.